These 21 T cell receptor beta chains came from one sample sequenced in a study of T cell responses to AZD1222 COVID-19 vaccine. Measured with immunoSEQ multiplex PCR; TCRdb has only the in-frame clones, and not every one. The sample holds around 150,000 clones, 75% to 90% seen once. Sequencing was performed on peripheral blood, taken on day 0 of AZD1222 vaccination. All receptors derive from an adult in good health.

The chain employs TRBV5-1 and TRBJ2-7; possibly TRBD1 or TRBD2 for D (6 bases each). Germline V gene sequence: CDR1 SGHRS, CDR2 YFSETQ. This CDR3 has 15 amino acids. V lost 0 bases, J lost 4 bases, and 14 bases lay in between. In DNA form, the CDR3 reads TGCGCCAGCAGCTTGGGGCTCCAGGGGAGGTACGAGCAGTACTTC. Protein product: CASSLGLQGRYEQYF.

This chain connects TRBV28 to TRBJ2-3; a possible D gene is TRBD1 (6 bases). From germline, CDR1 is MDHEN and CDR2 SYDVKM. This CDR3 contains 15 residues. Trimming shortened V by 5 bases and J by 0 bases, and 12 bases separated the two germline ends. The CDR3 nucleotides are TGTGCCAGCAGTCCCGGGACATCTAGCACAGATACGCAGTATTTT. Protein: CASSPGTSSTDTQYF.

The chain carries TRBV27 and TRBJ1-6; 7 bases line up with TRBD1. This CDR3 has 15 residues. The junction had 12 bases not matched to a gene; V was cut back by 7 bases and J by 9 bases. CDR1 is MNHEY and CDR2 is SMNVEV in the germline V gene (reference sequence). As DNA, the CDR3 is TGTGCCAGCAAAGGCCGCGACAGGGCTTCTTCACCCCTCCACTTT. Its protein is CASKGRDRASSPLHF.

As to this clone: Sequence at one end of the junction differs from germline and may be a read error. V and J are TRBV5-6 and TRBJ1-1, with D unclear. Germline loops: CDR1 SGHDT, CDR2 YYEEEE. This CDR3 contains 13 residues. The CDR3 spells CASSLVRNPEAFF. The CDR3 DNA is TGTGCCAGCAGCTTGGTACGGAACCCTGAAGCTTTCTTT. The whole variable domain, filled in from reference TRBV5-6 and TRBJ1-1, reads DAGVTQSPTHLIKTRGQQVTLRCSPKSGHDTVSWYQQALGQGPQFIFQYYEEEERQRGNFPDRFSGHQFPNYSSELNVNALLLGDSALYLCASSLVRNPEAFFGQGTRLTVV.

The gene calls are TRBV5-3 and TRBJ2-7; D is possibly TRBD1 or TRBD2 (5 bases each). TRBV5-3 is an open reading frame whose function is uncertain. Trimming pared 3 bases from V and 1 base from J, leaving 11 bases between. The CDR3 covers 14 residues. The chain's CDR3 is CARSSGPSSYEQYF. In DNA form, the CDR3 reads TGTGCCAGAAGCTCGGGGCCCTCTTCCTACGAGCAGTACTTC.

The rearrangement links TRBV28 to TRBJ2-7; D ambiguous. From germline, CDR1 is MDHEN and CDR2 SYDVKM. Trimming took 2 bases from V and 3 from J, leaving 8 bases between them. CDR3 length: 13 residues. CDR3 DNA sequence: TGTGCCAGCAGTTTAGACGATAACTACGAGCAGTACTTC. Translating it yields CASSLDDNYEQYF.

As DNA, the CDR3 is TGTGCCAGCTCACCCGCAGGGACAGGGAATTTACACGAGCAGTTCTTC. Protein sequence: CASSPAGTGNLHEQFF. V is TRBV18 and J is TRBJ2-1; 9 bases align to TRBD1. This CDR3 region has 16 residues. J was trimmed by 10 bases and V by 3 bases; bases with no gene match: 13. Germline V gene lookup returns CDR1 KGHSH and CDR2 LQKENI.

The CDR3, as DNA: TGTGCCTGGAGTAGGGACAGGGTTATAACTGAAGCTTTCTTT. Translation: CAWSRDRVITEAFF. V usage is TRBV30 and J usage is TRBJ1-1; TRBD1 matches 9 bases. Germline V gene lookup returns CDR1 GTSNPN and CDR2 SVGIG (reference sequence). Germline trimming cut 2 bases from V and 5 bases from J; bases unmatched to any gene: 6. The CDR3 sequence is 14 residues long.

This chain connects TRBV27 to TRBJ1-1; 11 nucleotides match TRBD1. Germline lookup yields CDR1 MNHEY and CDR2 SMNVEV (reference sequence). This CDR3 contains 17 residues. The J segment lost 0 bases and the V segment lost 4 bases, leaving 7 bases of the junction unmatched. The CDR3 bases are TGTGCCAGCAGTTCGGACAGGGGGCGGGGGGTGAACACTGAAGCTTTCTTT. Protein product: CASSSDRGRGVNTEAFF.

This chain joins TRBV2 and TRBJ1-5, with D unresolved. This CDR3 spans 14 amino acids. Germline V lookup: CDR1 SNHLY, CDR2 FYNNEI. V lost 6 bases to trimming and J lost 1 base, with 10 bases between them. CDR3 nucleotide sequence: TGTGCCAGCAGCGATCAGGTCAGCAATCAGCCCCAGCATTTT. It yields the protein CASSDQVSNQPQHF.

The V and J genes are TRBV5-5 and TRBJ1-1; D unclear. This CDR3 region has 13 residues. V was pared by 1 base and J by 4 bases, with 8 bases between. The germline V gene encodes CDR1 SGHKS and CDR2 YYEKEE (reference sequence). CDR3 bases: TGTGCCAGCAGCTTGAATAGGGCCACTGAAGCTTTCTTT. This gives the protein CASSLNRATEAFF.

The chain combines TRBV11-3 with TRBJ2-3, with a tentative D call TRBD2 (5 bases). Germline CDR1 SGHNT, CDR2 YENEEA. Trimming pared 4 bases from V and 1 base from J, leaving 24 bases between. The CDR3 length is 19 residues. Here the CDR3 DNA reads TGTGCCAGCAGCTCCGGACTTAACCCCCTACCAGAAGGCACAGATACGCAGTATTTT. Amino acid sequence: CASSSGLNPLPEGTDTQYF.

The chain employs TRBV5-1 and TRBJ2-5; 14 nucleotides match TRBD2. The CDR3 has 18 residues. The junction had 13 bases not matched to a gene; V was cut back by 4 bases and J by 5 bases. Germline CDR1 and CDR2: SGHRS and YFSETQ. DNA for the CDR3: TGCGCCAGCAGCCCGGGAGATAGGACTAGCGGGGGGTATGAGACCCAGTACTTC. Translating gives CASSPGDRTSGGYETQYF.

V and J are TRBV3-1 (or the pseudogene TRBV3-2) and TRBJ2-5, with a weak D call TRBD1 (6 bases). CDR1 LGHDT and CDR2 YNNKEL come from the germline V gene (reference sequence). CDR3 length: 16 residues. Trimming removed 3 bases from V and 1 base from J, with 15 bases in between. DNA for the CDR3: TGTGCCAGCAGCCACGCGACAGGTGTCCCCCAAGAGACCCAGTACTTC. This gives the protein CASSHATGVPQETQYF.

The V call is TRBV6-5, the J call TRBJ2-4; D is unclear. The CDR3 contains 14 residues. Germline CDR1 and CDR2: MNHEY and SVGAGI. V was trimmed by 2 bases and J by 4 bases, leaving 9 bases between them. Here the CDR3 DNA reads TGTGCCAGCAGTTACATAGGTTCTAAAAACATTCAGTACTTC. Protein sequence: CASSYIGSKNIQYF.

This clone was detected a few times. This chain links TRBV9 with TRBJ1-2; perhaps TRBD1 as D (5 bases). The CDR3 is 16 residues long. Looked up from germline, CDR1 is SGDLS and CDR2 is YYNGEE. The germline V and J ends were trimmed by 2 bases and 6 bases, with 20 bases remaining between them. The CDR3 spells CASSVVLTPGGDGYTF. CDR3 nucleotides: TGTGCCAGCAGCGTCGTCCTCACGCCTGGGGGGGATGGCTACACCTTC.

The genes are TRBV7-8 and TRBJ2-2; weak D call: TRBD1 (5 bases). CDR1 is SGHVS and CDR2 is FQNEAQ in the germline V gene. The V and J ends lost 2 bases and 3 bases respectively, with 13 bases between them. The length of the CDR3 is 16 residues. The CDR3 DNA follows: TGTGCCAGCAGCTTATCCCCGACAGCTTACACCGGGGAGCTGTTTTTT. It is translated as CASSLSPTAYTGELFF.

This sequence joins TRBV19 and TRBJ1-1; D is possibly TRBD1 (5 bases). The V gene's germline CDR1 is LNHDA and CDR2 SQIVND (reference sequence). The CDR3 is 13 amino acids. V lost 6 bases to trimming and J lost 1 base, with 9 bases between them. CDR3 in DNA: TGTGCCAGTAGCAGGGAAAGGAACACTGAAGCTTTCTTT. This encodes CASSRERNTEAFF.

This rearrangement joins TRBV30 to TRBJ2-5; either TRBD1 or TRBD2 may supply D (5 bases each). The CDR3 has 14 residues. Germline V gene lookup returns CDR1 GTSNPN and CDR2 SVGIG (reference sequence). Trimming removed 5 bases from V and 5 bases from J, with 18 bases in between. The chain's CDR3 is CAWGFPEWDETQYF. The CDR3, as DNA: TGTGCCTGGGGGTTTCCGGAGTGGGACGAGACCCAGTACTTC.

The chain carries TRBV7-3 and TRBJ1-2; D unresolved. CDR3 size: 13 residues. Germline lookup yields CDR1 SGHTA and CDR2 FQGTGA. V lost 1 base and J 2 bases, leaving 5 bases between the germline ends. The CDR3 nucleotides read TGTGCCAGCAGCTTAAGTCGAAACTATGGCTACACCTTC. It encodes CASSLSRNYGYTF.

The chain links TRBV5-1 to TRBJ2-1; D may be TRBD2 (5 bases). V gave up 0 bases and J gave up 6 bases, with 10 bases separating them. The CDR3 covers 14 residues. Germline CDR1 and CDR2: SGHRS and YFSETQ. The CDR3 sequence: CASSLARVSNEQFF. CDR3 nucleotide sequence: TGCGCCAGCAGCTTGGCGAGGGTGAGCAATGAGCAGTTCTTC.